This T cell receptor (beta chain) originates from a study of cytomegalovirus exposure and HLA in healthy donors. Primers for the PCR totalled 60 Vbeta and 13 Jbeta. Using immunoSEQ multiplex PCR, the repertoire was profiled, and TCRdb retains in-frame clones only, with some absent. The sample records more than 80,000 clones, 70% to 80% being singletons. Material for sequencing was PBMCs. The receptor's source is a man aged 55 to 70 in good health and CMV-seronegative.

CDR3 residues: CASSLSPGVNTGELFF. The CDR3 nucleotides read TGTGCCAGCAGCTTATCGCCCGGGGTTAACACCGGGGAGCTGTTTTTT. The chain is built from TRBV7-2 and TRBJ2-2; perhaps TRBD2 as D (5 bases). V was cut by 2 bases and J by 2 bases, with 12 bases left in between. This CDR3 region has 16 residues. Germline CDR1 is SGHTA and CDR2 is FQGNSA.